What follows describes a single T cell receptor beta chain. Its antigen is still unknown. The input lacks base qualities; no much larger clone sits a single base away. Library preparation used the immunoSEQ multiplex PCR assay. Entries here come from immuneACCESS through TCRdb and include only in-frame sequences with V and J called. Some clones fail to appear in such tables; in the studies checked, an unresolved V gene covers under half of the shortfall, and the cause of the remainder is unknown. Here the sample has around 100,000 clones; roughly 90% occur a single time. The ten largest make up less than 4% of the sample. The donors were people with melanoma. The sample originates from a study of CD4+ T cells in melanoma (dated 2022 in TCRdb). At the level of the whole study: Neoantigen-specific CD4+ T cells in human melanoma were investigated in the study. Here is what the overall study found, with its caveats: Neoantigen-specific CD4+ T cells in melanoma were reported to have a range of differentiation states. The report described a correlation between neoantigen-specific CD4+ T cells and the function of CD8+ T cells, macrophages and B cells.

CDR1 and CDR2 are drawn from the germline V gene: MDHEN, SYDVKM. At the junction V is shortened by 7 bases and J by 6 bases, with 27 bases in between. Counted from cysteine to phenylalanine, this CDR3 has 17 amino acids. Just CDR3 DNA is preserved here, 51 bases in frame from base 1. The source is a human donor with melanoma. Sequenced input: peripheral blood. The chain is encoded by TRBV28 joined to TRBJ1-2; possibly the D gene is TRBD1, per 5 matching bases. The DNA sequence is given as TGTGCCAGCAACCCGATGAGGGGTAAGGGAAGGGAGGATGGCTACACCTTC. Protein translation: CASNPMRGKGREDGYTF.